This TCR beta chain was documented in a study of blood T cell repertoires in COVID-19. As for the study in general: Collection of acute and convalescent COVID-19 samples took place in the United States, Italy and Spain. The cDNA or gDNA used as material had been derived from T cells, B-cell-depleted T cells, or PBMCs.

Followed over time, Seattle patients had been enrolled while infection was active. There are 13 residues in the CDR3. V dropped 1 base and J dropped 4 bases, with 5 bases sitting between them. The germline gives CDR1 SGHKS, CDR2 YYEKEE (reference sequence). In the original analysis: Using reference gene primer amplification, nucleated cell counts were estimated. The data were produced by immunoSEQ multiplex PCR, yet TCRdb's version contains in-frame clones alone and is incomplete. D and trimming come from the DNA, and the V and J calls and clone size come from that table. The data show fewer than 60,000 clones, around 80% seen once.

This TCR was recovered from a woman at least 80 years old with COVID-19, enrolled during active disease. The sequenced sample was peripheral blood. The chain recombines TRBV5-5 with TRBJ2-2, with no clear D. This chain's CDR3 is CASSLSLTGELFF. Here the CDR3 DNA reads TGTGCCAGCAGCTTGTCCCTCACCGGGGAGCTGTTTTTT.